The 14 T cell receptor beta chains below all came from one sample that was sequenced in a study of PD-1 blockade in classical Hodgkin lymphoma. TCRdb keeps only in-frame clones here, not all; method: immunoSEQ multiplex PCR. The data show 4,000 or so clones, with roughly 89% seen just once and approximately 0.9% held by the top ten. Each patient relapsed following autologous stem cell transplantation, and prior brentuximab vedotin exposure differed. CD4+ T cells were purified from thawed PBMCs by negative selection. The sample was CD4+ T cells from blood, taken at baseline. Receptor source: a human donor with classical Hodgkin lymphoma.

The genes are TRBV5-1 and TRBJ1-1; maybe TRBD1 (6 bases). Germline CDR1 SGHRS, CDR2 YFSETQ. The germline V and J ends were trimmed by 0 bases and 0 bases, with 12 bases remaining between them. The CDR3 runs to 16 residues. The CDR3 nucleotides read TGCGCCAGCAGCTTGGCCGGGGGCGCCATGAACACTGAAGCTTTCTTT. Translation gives CASSLAGGAMNTEAFF.

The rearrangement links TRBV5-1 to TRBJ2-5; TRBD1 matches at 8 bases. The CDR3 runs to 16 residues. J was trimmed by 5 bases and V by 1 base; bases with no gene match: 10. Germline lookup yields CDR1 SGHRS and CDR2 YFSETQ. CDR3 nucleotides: TGCGCCAGCAGCTTGATAGGGACAGGTATTCGGGAGACCCAGTACTTC. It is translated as CASSLIGTGIRETQYF.

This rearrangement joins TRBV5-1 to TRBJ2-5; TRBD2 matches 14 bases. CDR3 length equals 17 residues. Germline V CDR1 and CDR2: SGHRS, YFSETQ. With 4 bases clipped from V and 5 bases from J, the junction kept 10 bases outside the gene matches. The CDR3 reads CASSPTSGGGPGETQYF. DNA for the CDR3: TGCGCCAGCAGCCCGACTAGCGGGGGGGGCCCGGGGGAGACCCAGTACTTC.

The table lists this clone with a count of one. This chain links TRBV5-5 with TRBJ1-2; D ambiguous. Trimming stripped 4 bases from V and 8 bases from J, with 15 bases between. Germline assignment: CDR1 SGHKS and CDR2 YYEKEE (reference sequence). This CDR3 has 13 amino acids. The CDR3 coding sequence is TGTGCCAGCAGCCCCGCCTCCTTGGACGGCTACACCTTC. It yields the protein CASSPASLDGYTF.

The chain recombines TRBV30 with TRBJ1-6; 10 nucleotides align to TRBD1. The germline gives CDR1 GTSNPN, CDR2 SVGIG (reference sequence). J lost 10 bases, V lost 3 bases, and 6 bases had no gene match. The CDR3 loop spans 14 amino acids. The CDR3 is CAWRETGGGSPLHF. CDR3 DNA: TGTGCCTGGAGAGAGACAGGGGGCGGCTCACCCCTCCACTTT.

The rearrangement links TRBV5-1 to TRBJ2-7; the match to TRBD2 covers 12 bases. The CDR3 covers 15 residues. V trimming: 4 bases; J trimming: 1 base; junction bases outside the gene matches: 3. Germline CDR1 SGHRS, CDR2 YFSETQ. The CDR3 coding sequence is TGCGCCAGCAGCCAAACTAGCGGGGGGTCCTACGAGCAGTACTTC. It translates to CASSQTSGGSYEQYF.

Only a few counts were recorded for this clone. CDR3 nucleotides: TGTGCCAGCAGCTTAGTCCAGACCTATGGCTACACCTTC. This sequence encodes CASSLVQTYGYTF. The chain has TRBV7-9 and TRBJ1-2; D is unresolved. The V gene lost 1 base and the J gene lost 4 bases, with 7 bases spanning the gap. The CDR3 is 13 residues long. Germline-derived CDR1 and CDR2 are SEHNR and FQNEAQ (reference sequence).

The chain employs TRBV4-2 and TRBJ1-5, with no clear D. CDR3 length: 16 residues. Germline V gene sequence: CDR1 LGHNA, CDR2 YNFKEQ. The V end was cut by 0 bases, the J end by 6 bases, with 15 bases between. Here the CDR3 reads CASSQDWVPSGQPQHF. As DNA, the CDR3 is TGTGCCAGCAGCCAAGATTGGGTCCCGTCTGGTCAGCCCCAGCATTTT.

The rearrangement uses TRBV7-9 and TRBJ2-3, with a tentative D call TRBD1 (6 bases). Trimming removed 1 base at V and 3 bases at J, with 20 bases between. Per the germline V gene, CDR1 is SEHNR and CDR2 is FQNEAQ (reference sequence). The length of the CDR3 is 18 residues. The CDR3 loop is CASSLDRLQGGRTDTQYF. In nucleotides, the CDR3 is TGTGCCAGCAGCTTAGACCGATTACAGGGTGGACGGACAGATACGCAGTATTTT.

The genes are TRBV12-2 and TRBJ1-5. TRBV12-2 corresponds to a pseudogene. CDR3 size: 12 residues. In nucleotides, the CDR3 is TGTGCAAGTCGCCGCCCGACTTTTTACCAGCATTTT. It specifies CASRRPTFYQHF.

The CDR3 here is CAIKEGVGQPQHF. CDR3 nucleotide sequence: TGTGCCATCAAGGAGGGGGTGGGTCAGCCCCAGCATTTT. The rearrangement links TRBV10-3 to TRBJ1-5; tentatively, D is TRBD1 (6 bases). Trimming left V 7 bases short and J 6 bases short, with 13 bases between. The CDR3 is 13 residues long. Germline values: CDR1 ENHRY, CDR2 SYGVKD.

The CDR3 here is CASSETGTGIYNEQFF. The CDR3 DNA reads TGTGCCAGCAGCGAGACCGGGACAGGTATCTACAATGAGCAGTTCTTC. The V gene is TRBV9, the J gene TRBJ2-1; 8 bases fit TRBD1. V lost 3 bases to trimming and J lost 3 bases; unmatched junction nucleotides: 8. The CDR3 runs 16 residues. Looked up from germline, CDR1 is SGDLS and CDR2 is YYNGEE.

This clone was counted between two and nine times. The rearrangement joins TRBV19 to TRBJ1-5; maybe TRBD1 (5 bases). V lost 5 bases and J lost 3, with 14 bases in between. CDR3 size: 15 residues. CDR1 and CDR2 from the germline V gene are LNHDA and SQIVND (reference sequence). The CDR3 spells CASSGGRVFNQPQHF. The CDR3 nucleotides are TGTGCCAGTAGTGGTGGCAGGGTGTTCAATCAGCCCCAGCATTTT.

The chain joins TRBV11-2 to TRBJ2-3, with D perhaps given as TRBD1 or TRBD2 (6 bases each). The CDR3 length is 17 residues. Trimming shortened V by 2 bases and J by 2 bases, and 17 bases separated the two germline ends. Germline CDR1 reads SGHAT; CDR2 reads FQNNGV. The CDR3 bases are TGTGCCAGCAGCTTAAGGGGGTTTATAGCGGACACAGATACGCAGTATTTT. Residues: CASSLRGFIADTDTQYF.